This note documents a single T cell receptor beta chain sequence. Its target is unknown. The sample originates from a study of T-cell reconstitution after alpha-beta-depleted transplantation in children. During its preparation, the TCRbeta library received unique molecular identifiers. TCRdb re-derived calls from the PCR reads in MiXCR, one entry per CDR3 protein. Of fewer than 1 million distinct CDR3 sequences listed, roughly 16% are singletons. Germline V lookup: CDR1 MNHEY, CDR2 SMNVEV (reference sequence). V gave up 2 bases and J gave up 9 bases, with 12 bases separating them. CDR3 length: 13 amino acids. Study-level points and caveats: Recipient T cells and thymic progenitors that survived were the source of the high TCRbeta diversity seen at day 60 in some patients. Several hundred expanded graft clones reportedly supplied alpha-beta T cells about two months after transplant. At the one-year point after transplant, T-cell counts and TCRbeta diversity were found to come mostly from T cells that had been newly produced.

The sequencing used PBMCs, mostly from graft donor cells, collected 360 days after TCRalphabeta/CD19-depleted stem cell transplant. This clonotype was obtained from a male patient between 10 and 17 years old who had a stem cell transplant for acute lymphoblastic leukemia, so the T cells may come from the graft donor. The gene calls are TRBV27 and TRBJ2-3; D gene uncertain. The CDR3 sequence is CASSLTIVGTQYF. As DNA, the CDR3 is TGTGCCAGCAGTTTAACGATCGTTGGCACGCAGTATTTT.